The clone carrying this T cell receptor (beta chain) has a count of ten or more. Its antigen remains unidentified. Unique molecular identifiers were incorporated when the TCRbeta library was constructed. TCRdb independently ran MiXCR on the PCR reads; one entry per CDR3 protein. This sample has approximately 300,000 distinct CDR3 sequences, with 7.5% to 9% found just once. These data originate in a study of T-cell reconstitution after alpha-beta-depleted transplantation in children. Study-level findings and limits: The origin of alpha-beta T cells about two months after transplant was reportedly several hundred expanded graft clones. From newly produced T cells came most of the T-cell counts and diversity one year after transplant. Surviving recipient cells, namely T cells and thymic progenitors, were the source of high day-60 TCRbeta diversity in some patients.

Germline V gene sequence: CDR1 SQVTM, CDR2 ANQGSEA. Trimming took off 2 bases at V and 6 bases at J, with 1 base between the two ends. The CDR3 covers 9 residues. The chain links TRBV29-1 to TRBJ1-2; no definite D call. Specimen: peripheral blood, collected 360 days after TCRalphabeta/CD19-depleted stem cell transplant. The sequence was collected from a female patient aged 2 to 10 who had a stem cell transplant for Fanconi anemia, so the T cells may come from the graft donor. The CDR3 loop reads CSVENGYTF. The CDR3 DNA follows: TGCAGCGTTGAAAATGGCTACACCTTC.